The entry that follows covers one T cell receptor (beta chain) sequence. Its specificity is not known. This specimen comes from a study of blood T cells in healthy people across ages. Turning to the study itself: Through template switching, about one barcoded beta molecule was captured per two T cells, as measured in model experiments.

The CDR3 is made up of 14 amino acids. Trimming removed 7 bases from V and 2 bases from J, with 15 bases in between. CDR1 and CDR2 from the germline V gene are DFQATT and SNEGSKA (reference sequence). General study results and limits: Investigators viewed diversity estimates from one million T cells as underestimates, the study reported.

Primers used in a second PCR of about 7 to 12 cycles were a sample-barcoded 5' primer and a J-beta primer mix. The authors tagged each cDNA molecule using a template-switch adaptor with 12 random nucleotides. TCRdb re-derived calls from the 5' RACE reads in MiXCR, one entry per CDR3 protein. The data show approximately 1.5 million distinct CDR3 sequences, roughly 32% seen once. The sample was blood. The origin of this receptor is a woman aged 25 to 39 in good health. V is TRBV20-1 and J is TRBJ2-1; a possible D gene is TRBD1 (5 bases). DNA of the CDR3: TGCAGTGTAATAGGACACCAGGCCTACAATGAGCAGTTCTTC. As protein: CSVIGHQAYNEQFF.